This T cell receptor beta chain was recovered during a study of T cell responses to AZD1222 COVID-19 vaccine. Study-wide context: Timing groups of about 4 and about 12 weeks for second doses were pooled.

Overall study findings and caveats: Breadth and depth of Spike-specific TCRs rose after two AZD1222 doses. In a largely white British group with more females than males, clonal diversity was possibly underestimated. Close to half of spike-specific TCRs reportedly recognize unmutated variant regions.

The J segment lost 4 bases and the V segment lost 1 base, leaving 6 bases of the junction unmatched. Germline V CDR1 and CDR2: SGHVS, FNYEAQ. The CDR3 has 17 amino acids. The assay was immunoSEQ multiplex PCR, and TCRdb's table has in-frame clones only and misses some. The table includes about 140,000 clones, 85% to 90% detected once. With regard to this clone: Its antigen remains unidentified.

Sequenced here: peripheral blood, sampled on day 0 of AZD1222 vaccination. This sequence originates from an adult in good health. The chain has TRBV7-6 and TRBJ2-6; 8 nucleotides line up with TRBD1. The CDR3 loop is CASSLDQGASGANVLTF. The CDR3 DNA sequence: TGTGCCAGCAGCTTAGATCAGGGGGCATCGGGGGCCAACGTCCTGACTTTC.